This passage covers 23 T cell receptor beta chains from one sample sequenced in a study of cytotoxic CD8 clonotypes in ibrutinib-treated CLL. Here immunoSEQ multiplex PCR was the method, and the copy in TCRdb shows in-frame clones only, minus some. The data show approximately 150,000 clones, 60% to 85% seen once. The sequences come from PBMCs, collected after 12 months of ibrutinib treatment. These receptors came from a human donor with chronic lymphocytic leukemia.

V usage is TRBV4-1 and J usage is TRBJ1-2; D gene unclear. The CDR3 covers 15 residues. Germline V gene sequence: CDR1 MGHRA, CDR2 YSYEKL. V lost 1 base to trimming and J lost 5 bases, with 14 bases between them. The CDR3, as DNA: TGCGCCAGCAGCCAAGGTCGCGGCGGGGATTATGGCTACACCTTC. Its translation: CASSQGRGGDYGYTF.

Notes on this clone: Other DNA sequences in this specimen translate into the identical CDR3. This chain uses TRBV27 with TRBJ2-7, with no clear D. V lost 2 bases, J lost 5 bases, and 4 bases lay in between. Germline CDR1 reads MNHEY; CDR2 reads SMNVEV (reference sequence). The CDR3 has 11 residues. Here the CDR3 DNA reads TGTGCCAGCAGTTTAGGGGACGAGCAGTACTTC. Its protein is CASSLGDEQYF.

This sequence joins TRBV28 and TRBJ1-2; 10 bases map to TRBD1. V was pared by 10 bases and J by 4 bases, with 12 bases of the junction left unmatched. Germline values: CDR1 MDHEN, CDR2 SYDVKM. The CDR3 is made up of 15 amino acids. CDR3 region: CATVTGGAGGYGYTF. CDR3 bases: TGTGCCACCGTGACAGGGGGCGCAGGAGGCTATGGCTACACCTTC.

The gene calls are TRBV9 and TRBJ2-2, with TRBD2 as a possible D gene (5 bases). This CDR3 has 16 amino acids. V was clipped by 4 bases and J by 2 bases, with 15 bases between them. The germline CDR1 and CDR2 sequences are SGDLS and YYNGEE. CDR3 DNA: TGTGCCAGCAGCCCCCGGACTCCCCCCAACACCGGGGAGCTGTTTTTT. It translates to CASSPRTPPNTGELFF.

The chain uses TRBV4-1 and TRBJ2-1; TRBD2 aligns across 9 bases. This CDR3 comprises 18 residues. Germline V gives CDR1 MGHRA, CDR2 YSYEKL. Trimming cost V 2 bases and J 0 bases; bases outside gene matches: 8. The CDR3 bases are TGCGCCAGCAGCCAAAGCCCTAGCGGGGACCGCTCCTACAATGAGCAGTTCTTC. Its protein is CASSQSPSGDRSYNEQFF.

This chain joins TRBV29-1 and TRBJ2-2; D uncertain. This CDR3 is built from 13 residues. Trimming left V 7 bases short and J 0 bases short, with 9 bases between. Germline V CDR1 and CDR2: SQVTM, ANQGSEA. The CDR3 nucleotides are TGCAGCGCGAGACAACCGAACACCGGGGAGCTGTTTTTT. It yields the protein CSARQPNTGELFF.

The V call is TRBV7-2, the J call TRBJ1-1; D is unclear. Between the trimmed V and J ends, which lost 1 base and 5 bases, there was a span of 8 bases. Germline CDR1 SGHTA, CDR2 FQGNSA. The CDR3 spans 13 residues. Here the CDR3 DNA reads TGTGCCAGCAGCTTAGTCGAAGGAACTGAAGCTTTCTTT. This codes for CASSLVEGTEAFF.

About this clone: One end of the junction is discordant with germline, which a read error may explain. The CDR3 protein is CAIRSETSGAGNTVYF. In nucleotides, the CDR3 is TGTGCCATCAGAAGCGAGACCTCCGGGGCCGGAAACACCGTATATTTT. The rearrangement joins TRBV10-3 to TRBJ1-3, with a possible D match to TRBD1 (5 bases). The CDR3 runs 16 residues. CDR1 and CDR2 (germline): ENHRY, SYGVKD.

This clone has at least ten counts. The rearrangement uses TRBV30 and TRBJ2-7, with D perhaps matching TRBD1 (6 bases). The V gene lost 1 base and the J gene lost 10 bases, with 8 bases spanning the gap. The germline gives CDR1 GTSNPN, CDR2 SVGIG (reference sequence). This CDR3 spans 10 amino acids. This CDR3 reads CAWSGQVQYF. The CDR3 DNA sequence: TGTGCCTGGAGTGGACAGGTTCAGTACTTC.

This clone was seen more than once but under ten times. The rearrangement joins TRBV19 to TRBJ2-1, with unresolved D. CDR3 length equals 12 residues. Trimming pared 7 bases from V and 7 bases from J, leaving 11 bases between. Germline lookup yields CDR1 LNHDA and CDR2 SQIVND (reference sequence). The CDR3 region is CASTDGGNEQFF. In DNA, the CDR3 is TGTGCCAGTACGGACGGTGGAAATGAGCAGTTCTTC. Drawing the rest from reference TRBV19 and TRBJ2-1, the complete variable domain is DGGITQSPKYLFRKEGQNVTLSCEQNLNHDAMYWYRQDPGQGLRLIYYSQIVNDFQKGDIAEGYSVSREKKESFPLTVTSAQKNPTAFYLCASTDGGNEQFFGPGTRLTVL.

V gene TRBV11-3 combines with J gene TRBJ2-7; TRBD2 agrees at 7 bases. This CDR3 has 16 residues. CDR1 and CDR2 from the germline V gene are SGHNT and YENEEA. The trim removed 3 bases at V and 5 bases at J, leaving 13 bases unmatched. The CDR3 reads CASSLGLSGTQHEQYF. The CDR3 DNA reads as TGTGCCAGCAGCTTGGGTTTGAGCGGGACTCAGCACGAGCAGTACTTC. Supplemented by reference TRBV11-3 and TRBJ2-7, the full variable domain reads EAGVVQSPRYKIIEKKQPVAFWCNPISGHNTLYWYLQNLGQGPELLIRYENEEAVDDSQLPKDRFSAERLKGVDSTLKIQPAELGDSAVYLCASSLGLSGTQHEQYFGPGTRLTVT.

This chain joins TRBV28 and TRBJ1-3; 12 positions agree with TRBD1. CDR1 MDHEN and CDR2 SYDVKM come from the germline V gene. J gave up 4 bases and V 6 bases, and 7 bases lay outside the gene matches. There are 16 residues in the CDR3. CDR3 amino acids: CASRGTGGHWGNTIYF. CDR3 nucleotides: TGTGCCAGCAGGGGGACAGGGGGCCATTGGGGAAACACCATATATTTT. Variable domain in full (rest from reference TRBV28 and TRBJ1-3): DVKVTQSSRYLVKRTGEKVFLECVQDMDHENMFWYRQDPGLGLRLIYFSYDVKMKEKGDIPEGYSVSREKKERFSLILESASTNQTSMYLCASRGTGGHWGNTIYFGEGSWLTVV.

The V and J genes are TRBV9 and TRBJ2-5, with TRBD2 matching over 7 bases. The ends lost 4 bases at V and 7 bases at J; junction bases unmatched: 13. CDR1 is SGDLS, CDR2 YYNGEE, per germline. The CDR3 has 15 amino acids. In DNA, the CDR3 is TGTGCCAGCAGCTTGATGGCGGGAGTGTCGGGGACCCAGTACTTC. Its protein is CASSLMAGVSGTQYF.

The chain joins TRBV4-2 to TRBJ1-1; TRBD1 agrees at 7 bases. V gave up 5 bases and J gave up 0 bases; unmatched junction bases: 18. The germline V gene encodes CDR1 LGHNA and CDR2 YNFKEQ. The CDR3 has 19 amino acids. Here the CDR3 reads CASSSGESTGQRMNTEAFF. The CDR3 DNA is TGTGCCAGCAGCTCAGGAGAGTCGACAGGGCAACGGATGAACACTGAAGCTTTCTTT.

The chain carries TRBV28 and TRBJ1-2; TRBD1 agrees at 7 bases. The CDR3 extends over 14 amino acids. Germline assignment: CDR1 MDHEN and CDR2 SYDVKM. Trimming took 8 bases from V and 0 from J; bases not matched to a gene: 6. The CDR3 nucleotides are TGTGCCAGCGCTCCAGGGGGGTCTAACTATGGCTACACCTTC. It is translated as CASAPGGSNYGYTF.

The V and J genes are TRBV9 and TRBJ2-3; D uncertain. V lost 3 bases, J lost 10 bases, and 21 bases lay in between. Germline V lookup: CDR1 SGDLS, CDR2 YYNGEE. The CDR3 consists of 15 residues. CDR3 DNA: TGTGCCAGCAGCGGCCTTTTAGACTCTCTCGGCCCGCAGTATTTT. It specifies CASSGLLDSLGPQYF.

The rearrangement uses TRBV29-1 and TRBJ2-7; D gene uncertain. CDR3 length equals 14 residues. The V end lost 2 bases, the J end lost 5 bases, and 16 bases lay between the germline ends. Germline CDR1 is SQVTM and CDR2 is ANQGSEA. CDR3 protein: CSVELQTVGNEQYF. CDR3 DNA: TGCAGCGTTGAATTACAGACCGTTGGGAACGAGCAGTACTTC.

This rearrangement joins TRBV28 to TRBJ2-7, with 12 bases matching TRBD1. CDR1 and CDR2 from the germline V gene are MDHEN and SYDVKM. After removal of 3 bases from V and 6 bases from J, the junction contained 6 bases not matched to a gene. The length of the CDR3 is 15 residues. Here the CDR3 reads CASSFPGTGGVEQYF. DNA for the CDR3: TGTGCCAGCAGTTTTCCCGGGACAGGGGGCGTCGAGCAGTACTTC. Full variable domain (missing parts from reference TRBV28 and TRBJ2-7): DVKVTQSSRYLVKRTGEKVFLECVQDMDHENMFWYRQDPGLGLRLIYFSYDVKMKEKGDIPEGYSVSREKKERFSLILESASTNQTSMYLCASSFPGTGGVEQYFGPGTRLTVT.

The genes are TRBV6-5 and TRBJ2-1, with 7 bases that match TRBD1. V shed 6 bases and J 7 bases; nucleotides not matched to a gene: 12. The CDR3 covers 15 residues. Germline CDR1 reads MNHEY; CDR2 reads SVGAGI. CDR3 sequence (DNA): TGTGCCAGCAGACCTGGACTCGCCAGGGGGAATGAGCAGTTCTTC. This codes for CASRPGLARGNEQFF.

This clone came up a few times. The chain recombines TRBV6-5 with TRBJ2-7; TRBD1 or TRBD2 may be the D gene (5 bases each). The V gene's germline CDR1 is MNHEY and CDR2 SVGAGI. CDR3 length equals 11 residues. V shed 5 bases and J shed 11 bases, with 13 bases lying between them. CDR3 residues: CASSGRGPEYF. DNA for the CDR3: TGTGCCAGCAGTGGAAGGGGACCGGAGTACTTC.

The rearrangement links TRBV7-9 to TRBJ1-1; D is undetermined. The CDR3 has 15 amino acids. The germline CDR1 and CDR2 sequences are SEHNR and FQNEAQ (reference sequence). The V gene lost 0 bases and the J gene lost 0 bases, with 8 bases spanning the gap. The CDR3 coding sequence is TGTGCCAGCAGCTTAGCGGCGGGGTTGAACACTGAAGCTTTCTTT. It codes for CASSLAAGLNTEAFF.

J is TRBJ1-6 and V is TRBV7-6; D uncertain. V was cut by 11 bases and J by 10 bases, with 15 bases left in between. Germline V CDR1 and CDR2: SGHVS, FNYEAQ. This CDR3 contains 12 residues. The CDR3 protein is CASGSPNSPLHF. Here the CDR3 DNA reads TGTGCCTCTGGGTCGCCGAACTCACCCCTCCACTTT.

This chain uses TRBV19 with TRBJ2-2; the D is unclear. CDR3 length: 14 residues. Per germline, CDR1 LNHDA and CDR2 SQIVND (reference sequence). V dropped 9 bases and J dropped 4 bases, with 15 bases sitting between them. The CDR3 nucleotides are TGTGCCAGCATCGGTCACGAGGCCACCGGGGAGCTGTTTTTT. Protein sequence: CASIGHEATGELFF. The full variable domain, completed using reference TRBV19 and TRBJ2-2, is DGGITQSPKYLFRKEGQNVTLSCEQNLNHDAMYWYRQDPGQGLRLIYYSQIVNDFQKGDIAEGYSVSREKKESFPLTVTSAQKNPTAFYLCASIGHEATGELFFGEGSRLTVL.